The 4 T cell receptor beta chains presented below share a single source sample, sequenced in a study of STAT5B mutations in CD4+ large granular lymphocyte leukemia. Sequencing used immunoSEQ multiplex PCR; TCRdb keeps in-frame clones, though not all of them. Of around 25,000 clones listed, roughly 70% are singletons. Sequenced material: CD4+ T cells from blood buffy coats. The receptors were sampled from a human donor in good health.

The chain couples TRBV19 to TRBJ2-7; D tentatively reads TRBD1 or TRBD2 (5 bases each). Between the trimmed V and J ends, which lost 3 bases and 8 bases, there was a span of 11 bases. The CDR3 spans 12 residues. Germline lookup yields CDR1 LNHDA and CDR2 SQIVND (reference sequence). In nucleotides, the CDR3 is TGTGCCAGTAGTATCCCAGGGAGTAAGCAGTACTTC. Its protein product is CASSIPGSKQYF.

The chain uses TRBV15 and TRBJ1-5; a weak D match, TRBD1 (5 bases). The V and J ends lost 5 bases and 5 bases respectively, with 13 bases between them. This CDR3 is 14 amino acids long. Germline-derived CDR1 and CDR2 are LNHNV and YYDKDF (reference sequence). The CDR3 region is CATSEGTPYQPQHF. CDR3 nucleotide sequence: TGTGCCACCAGCGAGGGGACGCCCTATCAGCCCCAGCATTTT.

The chain employs TRBV6-5 and TRBJ1-1; tentatively, D is TRBD1 (5 bases). The germline V and J ends were trimmed by 1 base and 6 bases, with 9 bases remaining between them. CDR1 is MNHEY and CDR2 is SVGAGI in the germline V gene. The CDR3 length is 13 residues. The CDR3: CASSYFRGAEAFF. The DNA for the CDR3 is TGTGCCAGCAGTTACTTTAGGGGAGCTGAAGCTTTCTTT.

This clone was found a few times. The V gene is TRBV5-4, the J gene TRBJ1-2; D may be TRBD1 (6 bases). Between the trimmed V and J ends, which lost 4 bases and 8 bases, there was a span of 18 bases. This CDR3 comprises 14 residues. Germline CDR1 and CDR2: SGHNT and YYREEE (reference sequence). The CDR3 sequence is CASSKRAGDLGYTF. CDR3 nucleotides: TGTGCCAGCAGCAAGAGGGCAGGGGATCTGGGCTACACCTTC.